The 29 T cell receptor beta chains presented below share a single source sample, sequenced in a study of vaccination and CD4 T cells after COVID-19. From the PCR reads, TCRdb called clonotypes with MiXCR, one entry per CDR3 protein. The sample consists of some 18,000 distinct CDR3 sequences, approximately 59% of them appearing once. Sequences were derived from CD4+ T cells from blood, sampled before SARS-CoV-2 vaccination. The receptor source for this set is a human donor who had recovered from COVID-19.

This rearrangement joins TRBV20-1 to TRBJ1-1; D gene uncertain. This CDR3 contains 13 residues. CDR1 and CDR2 (germline): DFQATT, SNEGSKA (reference sequence). Trimming took 6 bases from V and 5 from J, leaving 16 bases between them. The CDR3 reads CSAGGLRQTEAFF. DNA of the CDR3: TGCAGTGCCGGTGGACTGCGGCAGACTGAAGCTTTCTTT.

The rearrangement uses TRBV15 and TRBJ1-3, with D uncertain. CDR3 length: 15 residues. Per germline, CDR1 LNHNV and CDR2 YYDKDF (reference sequence). Trimming removed 1 base from V and 2 bases from J, with 9 bases in between. CDR3 DNA: TGTGCCACCAGCAGAGTTGGGAACCCTGGAAACACCATATATTTT. Protein: CATSRVGNPGNTIYF.

V and J are TRBV28 and TRBJ2-3; TRBD2 matches 11 bases. There are 17 residues in the CDR3. Germline CDR1 MDHEN, CDR2 SYDVKM. V was pared by 6 bases and J by 2 bases, with 10 bases of the junction left unmatched. The DNA of the CDR3 is TGTGCCAGCAGCCTGGGTCTGACTAGCGGGAACACAGATACGCAGTATTTT. This translates into CASSLGLTSGNTDTQYF.

This clonotype showed up just a few times. V is TRBV20-1 and J is TRBJ2-2; 11 nucleotides line up with TRBD2. Germline CDR1 reads DFQATT; CDR2 reads SNEGSKA (reference sequence). The V and J ends lost 3 bases and 3 bases, in that order; junction bases with no gene match: 3. This CDR3 contains 15 residues. The CDR3 sequence: CSASSGRADTGELFF. The CDR3 DNA is TGCAGTGCTAGTAGCGGGAGGGCGGACACCGGGGAGCTGTTTTTT.

This chain connects TRBV2 to TRBJ1-5, with a possible D match to TRBD1 (6 bases). Looked up from germline, CDR1 is SNHLY and CDR2 is FYNNEI. The CDR3 length is 13 residues. V was cut by 6 bases and J by 7 bases, with 13 bases left in between. As DNA, the CDR3 is TGTGCCAGCAGGCGAGGGGGAGGGCAGCCCCAGCATTTT. Amino acids: CASRRGGGQPQHF. Using reference TRBV2 and TRBJ1-5 for the parts outside the CDR3, the full variable domain is EPEVTQTPSHQVTQMGQEVILRCVPISNHLYFYWYRQILGQKVEFLVSFYNNEISEKSEIFDDQFSVERPDGSNFTLKIRSTKLEDSAMYFCASRRGGGQPQHFGDGTRLSIL.

This clonotype was seen once. V usage is TRBV20-1 and J usage is TRBJ1-1; D is possibly TRBD1 (5 bases). V was shortened by 6 bases and J by 1 base, with 12 bases between the two germline ends. Germline V gene data show CDR1 as DFQATT and CDR2 as SNEGSKA (reference sequence). The CDR3 length is 13 residues. This CDR3 reads CSARPTANTEAFF. The CDR3 nucleotides read TGCAGTGCGAGGCCGACAGCGAACACTGAAGCTTTCTTT.

This chain connects TRBV5-4 to TRBJ1-1; D unclear. V gave up 1 base and J gave up 5 bases, with 9 bases separating them. The V gene's germline CDR1 is SGHNT and CDR2 YYREEE (reference sequence). The CDR3 spans 13 residues. CDR3 amino acids: CASSLQGQTEAFF. CDR3 coding DNA: TGTGCCAGCAGCTTGCAAGGCCAGACTGAAGCTTTCTTT.

The chain has TRBV6-1 and TRBJ2-5, with D perhaps given as TRBD1 or TRBD2 (5 bases each). From germline, CDR1 is MNHNS and CDR2 SASEGT. This CDR3 has 12 amino acids. Trimming removed 6 bases from V and 7 bases from J, with 12 bases in between. CDR3 in amino acids: CASSRDLGTQYF. The CDR3 DNA reads as TGTGCCAGCAGCCGGGACCTAGGGACCCAGTACTTC.

The gene calls are TRBV28 and TRBJ1-3, with a weak D call TRBD1 (5 bases). Germline CDR1 MDHEN, CDR2 SYDVKM. The CDR3 has 14 residues. V lost 4 bases and J 7 bases, leaving 14 bases between the germline ends. The CDR3 nucleotides are TGTGCCAGCAGTTCCACCCGACAGATGAACACCATATATTTT. Amino acid sequence: CASSSTRQMNTIYF.

V is TRBV6-1 and J is TRBJ1-1, with D hard to call. The V end lost 6 bases, the J end lost 0 bases, and 8 bases lay between the germline ends. Germline V gene lookup returns CDR1 MNHNS and CDR2 SASEGT. This CDR3 has 13 residues. CDR3 nucleotide sequence: TGTGCCAGCAGCAAGGCCATGAACACTGAAGCTTTCTTT. Its translation: CASSKAMNTEAFF.

This chain uses TRBV6-1 with TRBJ2-3, with 8 bases aligning to TRBD2. The CDR3 runs to 14 residues. The germline gives CDR1 MNHNS, CDR2 SASEGT. The trim removed 6 bases at V and 6 bases at J, leaving 8 bases unmatched. CDR3 coding DNA: TGTGCCAGCAGCCCAGCGGGAGTTCGGGATACGCAGTATTTT. Protein: CASSPAGVRDTQYF.

V and J are TRBV7-9 and TRBJ1-2, with 8 bases matching TRBD1. Germline values: CDR1 SEHNR, CDR2 FQNEAQ (reference sequence). The junction had 12 bases not matched to a gene; V was cut back by 7 bases and J by 5 bases. The CDR3 consists of 15 residues. CDR3 amino acids: CASTSTNTGGYGYTF. CDR3 bases: TGTGCCAGCACTTCCACGAACACAGGGGGGTATGGCTACACCTTC.

This clonotype was detected a few times. The chain uses TRBV28 and TRBJ2-5; D is undetermined. This CDR3 has 12 residues. V lost 5 bases and J lost 4, with 8 bases in between. CDR1 and CDR2 (germline): MDHEN, SYDVKM. In DNA, the CDR3 is TGTGCCAGCAGTACCCAAAGAGAGACCCAGTACTTC. It encodes CASSTQRETQYF.

This chain uses TRBV27 with TRBJ1-6; D is ambiguous. In germline, CDR1 is MNHEY, CDR2 SMNVEV (reference sequence). The CDR3 spans 13 residues. Trimming shortened V by 4 bases and J by 7 bases, and 8 bases separated the two germline ends. The CDR3 DNA follows: TGTGCCAGCAGTTCCATCTGGAATTCACCCCTCCACTTT. Its translation is CASSSIWNSPLHF.

This clonotype was observed a handful of times. The rearrangement joins TRBV10-3 to TRBJ2-3, with D perhaps given as TRBD1 or TRBD2 (6 bases each). The germline V gene encodes CDR1 ENHRY and CDR2 SYGVKD. V was shortened by 10 bases and J by 0 bases, with 20 bases between the two germline ends. CDR3 size: 16 residues. The CDR3 DNA reads as TGTGCCACCTGGGGGCCGACGGGAGAGAGCACAGATACGCAGTATTTT. This codes for CATWGPTGESTDTQYF.

V and J are TRBV15 and TRBJ2-7, with D possibly matching TRBD1 (7 bases). CDR3 length: 16 residues. Per the germline V gene, CDR1 is LNHNV and CDR2 is YYDKDF (reference sequence). V lost 0 bases to trimming and J lost 4 bases, with 16 bases between them. The CDR3 DNA follows: TGTGCCACCAGCAGAGATGGGGGGACAGCGTTGTACGAGCAGTACTTC. The encoded protein is CATSRDGGTALYEQYF.

The rearrangement uses TRBV18 and TRBJ2-1, with D unclear. CDR1 and CDR2 from the germline V gene are KGHSH and LQKENI. There are 15 residues in the CDR3. V lost 3 bases to trimming and J lost 5 bases, with 14 bases between them. The CDR3 spells CASSPGNGLHNEQFF. CDR3 bases: TGTGCCAGCTCACCTGGGAATGGATTACACAATGAGCAGTTCTTC.

This chain connects TRBV20-1 to TRBJ2-7; no reliable D call. CDR3 size: 11 residues. From germline, CDR1 is DFQATT and CDR2 SNEGSKA (reference sequence). Trimming left V 3 bases short and J 4 bases short, with 7 bases between. This CDR3 is CSASNGYEQYF. CDR3 nucleotides: TGCAGTGCTAGTAACGGGTACGAGCAGTACTTC.

This chain uses TRBV20-1 with TRBJ2-1, with TRBD2 as a possible D gene (6 bases). CDR1 is DFQATT and CDR2 is SNEGSKA in the germline V gene (reference sequence). The CDR3 covers 11 residues. The V gene lost 8 bases and the J gene lost 9 bases, with 14 bases spanning the gap. CDR3 in amino acids: CSISGGPEQFF. For the CDR3, the DNA is TGCAGTATTAGCGGCGGCCCTGAGCAGTTCTTC.

This clonotype was detected a few times. V and J are TRBV24-1 and TRBJ1-5; D uncertain. The CDR3 loop spans 15 amino acids. Trimming took 4 bases from V and 0 from J, leaving 9 bases between them. Looked up from germline, CDR1 is KGHDR and CDR2 is SFDVKD. DNA for the CDR3: TGTGCCACCAGTGAGGGCACCAATAGCAATCAGCCCCAGCATTTT. The encoded protein is CATSEGTNSNQPQHF.

This chain connects TRBV20-1 to TRBJ2-1; TRBD2 aligns across 7 bases. V was clipped by 5 bases and J by 5 bases; unmatched bases: 12. The germline CDR1 and CDR2 sequences are DFQATT and SNEGSKA (reference sequence). The CDR3 length is 15 residues. The CDR3 nucleotides are TGCAGTGCTCTTGCCCCTAGCGGAGCTGACAATGAGCAGTTCTTC. Its protein product is CSALAPSGADNEQFF.

The chain recombines TRBV27 with TRBJ2-3, with D unresolved. Between the trimmed V and J ends, which lost 6 bases and 8 bases, there was a span of 18 bases. Per germline, CDR1 MNHEY and CDR2 SMNVEV (reference sequence). The CDR3 consists of 14 residues. The CDR3 here is CASSLGWPPATQYF. In DNA, the CDR3 is TGTGCCAGCAGCCTGGGTTGGCCGCCAGCTACGCAGTATTTT.

The V gene is TRBV7-8, the J gene TRBJ1-5; D gene unclear. Germline-derived CDR1 and CDR2 are SGHVS and FQNEAQ. Trimming removed 1 base at V and 1 base at J, with 11 bases between. The CDR3 sequence is 16 residues long. The CDR3 sequence is CASSLVGMRSNQPQHF. In nucleotides, the CDR3 is TGTGCCAGCAGCTTAGTGGGCATGCGAAGCAATCAGCCCCAGCATTTT.

This clonotype appeared a single time. The V call is TRBV20-1, the J call TRBJ2-1; 12 bases map to TRBD2. Germline CDR1 and CDR2: DFQATT and SNEGSKA (reference sequence). V dropped 4 bases and J dropped 8; count of bases not matched to a gene: 12. This CDR3 has 16 amino acids. CDR3 residues: CSAKKGASGRAYEQFF. CDR3 DNA: TGCAGTGCTAAGAAAGGGGCTAGCGGGAGGGCCTATGAGCAGTTCTTC.

The rearrangement joins TRBV6-1 to TRBJ2-7; 10 nucleotides align to TRBD1. This CDR3 comprises 14 residues. The V gene's germline CDR1 is MNHNS and CDR2 SASEGT. V trimming: 7 bases; J trimming: 5 bases; junction bases outside the gene matches: 8. The CDR3 region has the DNA TGTGCCAGCACCCAGACAGGGGGCCGCAACGAGCAGTACTTC. This gives the protein CASTQTGGRNEQYF.

The gene calls are TRBV20-1 and TRBJ2-2; a weak D match, TRBD2 (6 bases). From germline, CDR1 is DFQATT and CDR2 SNEGSKA (reference sequence). The V gene lost 2 bases and the J gene lost 1 base, with 17 bases spanning the gap. This CDR3 region has 17 residues. This CDR3 reads CSARPSGRDMNTGELFF. The DNA for the CDR3 is TGCAGTGCTAGACCATCGGGGCGGGATATGAACACCGGGGAGCTGTTTTTT.

The V gene is TRBV19, the J gene TRBJ1-2, with D possibly being TRBD1 (5 bases). Trimming stripped 9 bases from V and 4 bases from J, with 9 bases between. CDR3 length: 11 residues. Germline assignment: CDR1 LNHDA and CDR2 SQIVND (reference sequence). CDR3 in DNA: TGTGCCAGACTGGGGGGCTATGGCTACACCTTC. Its protein is CARLGGYGYTF.

The V gene is TRBV27, the J gene TRBJ1-5; 7 bases match TRBD1. Germline values: CDR1 MNHEY, CDR2 SMNVEV (reference sequence). CDR3 size: 15 residues. The J segment lost 3 bases and the V segment lost 2 bases, leaving 4 bases of the junction unmatched. This CDR3 reads CASSLKTGNNQPQHF. CDR3 in DNA: TGTGCCAGCAGTTTAAAGACAGGGAACAATCAGCCCCAGCATTTT.

In this sample, this clonotype turned up a few times. The rearrangement uses TRBV28 and TRBJ1-3; D gene uncertain. The germline CDR1 and CDR2 sequences are MDHEN and SYDVKM. Trimming shortened V by 1 base and J by 4 bases, and 11 bases separated the two germline ends. The CDR3 consists of 15 residues. As DNA, the CDR3 is TGTGCCAGCAGTTTATTGCCCCTTGGAGGAAACACCATATATTTT. Translating it yields CASSLLPLGGNTIYF. Full variable domain (rest looked up from reference TRBV28 and TRBJ1-3): DVKVTQSSRYLVKRTGEKVFLECVQDMDHENMFWYRQDPGLGLRLIYFSYDVKMKEKGDIPEGYSVSREKKERFSLILESASTNQTSMYLCASSLLPLGGNTIYFGEGSWLTVV.